This TCR beta chain was captured by sequencing in a study of T cells in Graves' hyperthyroidism and ophthalmopathy. The CDR3 spans 14 residues. Trimming took off 5 bases at V and 2 bases at J, with 12 bases between the two ends. Germline-derived CDR1 and CDR2 are SGHVS and FQNEAQ. This clonotype was counted many times. Its antigen is unknown. TCR beta CDR3 regions were amplified from RNA. Primed by the HTBI set, a first-round RT-PCR was run on the TCR CDR3. TCRdb used MiXCR to reprocess the multiplex PCR reads, holding one entry per CDR3 protein. The sample lists around 450,000 distinct CDR3 sequences; 15% to 19% were seen once. Study-level results: Blood also contained most expanded thyroid clonotypes above 0.001.

The sequenced material came from blood. The sequence came from a woman between 18 and 30 years old with Graves' hyperthyroidism. The chain couples TRBV7-8 to TRBJ2-5, with D hard to call. The CDR3 sequence is CASSPASPQETQYF. In DNA form, the CDR3 reads TGTGCCAGCAGCCCGGCCTCCCCTCAAGAGACCCAGTACTTC.